These 3 T cell receptor beta chains were sequenced from one sample in a study of T cell repertoires in cytomegalovirus infection. TCRdb fed the reads into MiXCR, producing one record per CDR3 protein. Found here are 170,000 or so distinct CDR3 sequences, about a sixth of them singletons; the top ten hold about 23%. The specimen sequenced was CD8+ T cells from PBMCs. The origin of the receptors is a human donor in good health (CMV status not recorded). Some clones in this sample may be carry-over from other donors' samples.

This chain connects TRBV7-6 to TRBJ2-3, with D perhaps assigned TRBD1 or TRBD2 (5 bases each). The V end was cut by 6 bases, the J end by 0 bases, with 16 bases between. The CDR3 is made up of 16 amino acids. CDR1 is SGHVS and CDR2 is FNYEAQ in the germline V gene. The CDR3 nucleotides are TGTGCCAGCAGTCGTCCGGGGCAGGTTAGCACAGATACGCAGTATTTT. It specifies CASSRPGQVSTDTQYF.

This rearrangement joins TRBV29-1 to TRBJ2-7; 10 bases line up with TRBD1. V was clipped by 6 bases and J by 4 bases; unmatched bases: 3. Per the germline V gene, CDR1 is SQVTM and CDR2 is ANQGSEA. The CDR3 contains 12 residues. CDR3 nucleotides: TGCAGCGTCCGGGACAGGGGTTACGAGCAGTACTTC. Its protein is CSVRDRGYEQYF.

This clonotype has a handful of counts. The chain has TRBV2 and TRBJ1-1; unclear D gene. The CDR3 runs 17 residues. Germline V gene data show CDR1 as SNHLY and CDR2 as FYNNEI. Trimming left V 0 bases short and J 0 bases short, with 14 bases between. DNA of the CDR3: TGTGCCAGCAGTGAAGCGCCCACCGGAGGGTTGAACACTGAAGCTTTCTTT. Its translation is CASSEAPTGGLNTEAFF.